This TCR beta chain was identified in a study of T cells in Graves' hyperthyroidism and ophthalmopathy. Points from the study as a whole: Most thyroid clonotypes that were expanded above 0.001 also turned up in blood.

Clinical symptoms, serum thyroxine and TRAb, thyroid ultrasound and orbital computed tomography were used for the diagnoses. Details on this clonotype: Its cognate antigen is unknown.

This CDR3 comprises 16 residues. The germline CDR1 and CDR2 sequences are SQVTM and ANQGSEA. V gave up 0 bases and J gave up 6 bases; unmatched junction bases: 7. Using RNA transcripts as the source, TCR beta CDR3 regions were amplified. The study used the HTBI primer set for a first-round RT-PCR of the TCR CDR3. A single record per CDR3 protein comes from TCRdb applying MiXCR to the multiplex PCR reads. Of 300,000 to 450,000 distinct CDR3 sequences in the sample, about 15% were seen once. The specimen sequenced was blood. The chain combines TRBV29-1 with TRBJ2-2; 10 positions match TRBD1. The clonotype originates from an older woman with Graves' hyperthyroidism. As DNA, the CDR3 is TGCAGCGTTGAAGATTATGGGACAGGGGCTCCCGGGGAGCTGTTTTTT. Translated, it gives CSVEDYGTGAPGELFF.